This TCR beta chain was identified in a study of blood T cell repertoires in COVID-19. The protocol was immunoSEQ multiplex PCR, while the TCRdb copy is restricted to in-frame clones and leaves out a portion. The sample has 450,000 to 500,000 clones, 88% seen once; the top ten hold 8.3%. This TCR was recovered from an older woman who had recovered from COVID-19. Source material: PBMCs or T cells enriched from blood (not recorded which).

This chain's CDR3 is CASSLEPGNQPQHF. The DNA for the CDR3 is TGCGCCAGCAGCTTGGAACCAGGGAATCAGCCCCAGCATTTT. The rearrangement joins TRBV5-1 to TRBJ1-5, with a possible D match to TRBD1 (5 bases). Germline V gene lookup returns CDR1 SGHRS and CDR2 YFSETQ. The CDR3 extends over 14 amino acids. V dropped 0 bases and J dropped 4 bases, with 8 bases sitting between them.